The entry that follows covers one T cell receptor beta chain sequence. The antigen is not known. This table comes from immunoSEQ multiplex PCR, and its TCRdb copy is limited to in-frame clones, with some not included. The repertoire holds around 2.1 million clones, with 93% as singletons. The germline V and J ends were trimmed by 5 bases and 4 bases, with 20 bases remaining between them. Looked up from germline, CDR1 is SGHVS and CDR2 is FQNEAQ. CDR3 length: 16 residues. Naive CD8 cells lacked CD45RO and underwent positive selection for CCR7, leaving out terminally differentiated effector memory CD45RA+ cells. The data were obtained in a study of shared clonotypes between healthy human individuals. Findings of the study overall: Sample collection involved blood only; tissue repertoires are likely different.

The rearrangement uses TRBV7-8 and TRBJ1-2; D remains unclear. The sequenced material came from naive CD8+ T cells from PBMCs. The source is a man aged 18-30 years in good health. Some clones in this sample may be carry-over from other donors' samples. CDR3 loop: CASSPLPFDGTYGYTF. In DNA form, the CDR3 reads TGTGCCAGCAGCCCACTACCATTCGACGGTACCTATGGCTACACCTTC. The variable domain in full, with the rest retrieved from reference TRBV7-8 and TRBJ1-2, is GAGVSQSPRYKVAKRGQDVALRCDPISGHVSLFWYQQALGQGPEFLTYFQNEAQLDKSGLPSDRFFAERPEGSVSTLKIQRTQQEDSAVYLCASSPLPFDGTYGYTFGSGTRLTVV.